The 13 T cell receptor beta chains presented below share a single source sample, sequenced in a study of patients and donors after allogeneic stem cell transplantation. TCRdb reanalysed the RT-PCR reads using MiXCR and keeps one entry per CDR3 protein. The table includes about 960,000 distinct CDR3 sequences, around 17% detected once. The sample consisted of blood, either unsorted or a sorted T cell fraction (not recorded which). These receptors originate from a human donor who was either an allogeneic HSCT recipient or a stem cell or donor lymphocyte infusion donor (not recorded which). It is not recorded whose cells these are; they may come from a transplant donor.

This clonotype appeared a few times. The V and J genes are TRBV20-1 and TRBJ2-7; D gene uncertain. The V gene lost 0 bases and the J gene lost 3 bases, with 15 bases spanning the gap. This CDR3 has 15 residues. Germline values: CDR1 DFQATT, CDR2 SNEGSKA (reference sequence). DNA of the CDR3: TGCAGTGCTAGAGATGTTCGGCAGCCTTACTACGAGCAGTACTTC. This encodes CSARDVRQPYYEQYF.

This rearrangement joins TRBV9 to TRBJ1-1, with D hard to call. CDR1 is SGDLS and CDR2 is YYNGEE in the germline V gene. Trimming removed 0 bases from V and 4 bases from J, with 10 bases in between. There are 14 residues in the CDR3. The CDR3 DNA reads as TGTGCCAGCAGCGTAGGCGGAATGAGCACTGAAGCTTTCTTT. This gives the protein CASSVGGMSTEAFF.

This clonotype showed up just a few times. This sequence joins TRBV12-3 or TRBV12-4 and TRBJ2-2; D may be TRBD1 (6 bases). CDR3 length: 16 residues. V lost 1 base and J lost 7, with 16 bases in between. Here the CDR3 reads CASSLVFEGVDGELFF. The CDR3 DNA reads as TGTGCCAGCAGTTTAGTCTTTGAGGGGGTCGACGGGGAGCTGTTTTTT.

The sample holds a few counts of this clonotype. The chain carries TRBV11-2 and TRBJ2-2; D is perhaps TRBD2 (5 bases). CDR1 and CDR2 (germline): SGHAT, FQNNGV. CDR3 length equals 15 residues. The ends were cut back, 3 bases at V and 1 base at J, with 9 bases in the middle. DNA of the CDR3: TGTGCCAGCAGCTTTCGAAGCGGGAACACCGGGGAGCTGTTTTTT. This translates into CASSFRSGNTGELFF.

This clonotype showed up just a few times. This chain links TRBV27 with TRBJ1-5; tentatively, D is TRBD1 (5 bases). CDR3 length: 17 amino acids. Germline CDR1 and CDR2: MNHEY and SMNVEV (reference sequence). The V and J ends lost 0 bases and 0 bases respectively, with 12 bases between them. CDR3 sequence (DNA): TGTGCCAGCAGTTTATCGGGGGGGGATTATAGCAATCAGCCCCAGCATTTT. This gives the protein CASSLSGGDYSNQPQHF.

This clonotype was found many times. The chain joins TRBV5-1 to TRBJ2-3; 10 bases agree with TRBD2. This CDR3 is 18 amino acids long. Losses at the gene ends were 0 bases for V and 0 bases for J; bases not matched to a gene: 7. Looked up from germline, CDR1 is SGHRS and CDR2 is YFSETQ. Here the CDR3 DNA reads TGCGCCAGCAGCTTGGGGACTAGCGGTACGCCAAGCACAGATACGCAGTATTTT. Protein product: CASSLGTSGTPSTDTQYF. The entire variable domain, with the rest obtained from reference TRBV5-1 and TRBJ2-3, is as follows: KAGVTQTPRYLIKTRGQQVTLSCSPISGHRSVSWYQQTPGQGLQFLFEYFSETQRNKGNFPGRFSGRQFSNSRSEMNVSTLELGDSALYLCASSLGTSGTPSTDTQYFGPGTRLTVL.

This clonotype was counted only a few times. This chain links TRBV25-1 with TRBJ2-7; TRBD1 matches 7 bases. The CDR3 has 12 residues. V was pared by 7 bases and J by 2 bases, with 2 bases of the junction left unmatched. CDR1 is MGHDK, CDR2 SYGVNS, per germline. In DNA, the CDR3 is TGTGCCAGCACTGGACAGGCCTACGAGCAGTACTTC. It codes for CASTGQAYEQYF.

This clonotype has more than one count but fewer than ten. This chain uses TRBV4-3 with TRBJ2-5; TRBD2 agrees at 11 bases. CDR3 length: 19 amino acids. CDR1 LGHNA and CDR2 YSLEER come from the germline V gene. J was trimmed by 2 bases and V by 1 base; bases with no gene match: 12. CDR3 nucleotide sequence: TGCGCCAGCAGCCAAGGGCGTGGGCGACTAGCGGGGCCTCAAGAGACCCAGTACTTC. This sequence encodes CASSQGRGRLAGPQETQYF.

In this sample, this clonotype turned up a few times. The rearrangement uses TRBV5-1 and TRBJ1-4; 11 nucleotides match TRBD1. CDR1 and CDR2 (germline): SGHRS, YFSETQ. V trimming: 4 bases; J trimming: 6 bases; junction bases outside the gene matches: 5. This CDR3 has 15 amino acids. CDR3 sequence: CASSLPGQGDEKLFF. In DNA, the CDR3 is TGCGCCAGCAGCCTACCGGGACAGGGGGATGAAAAACTGTTTTTT.

The chain employs TRBV24-1 and TRBJ2-1; a weak D match, TRBD2 (6 bases). The V gene lost 2 bases and the J gene lost 2 bases, with 15 bases spanning the gap. Germline V gene data show CDR1 as KGHDR and CDR2 as SFDVKD. This CDR3 is built from 17 residues. The CDR3: CATSDSGMRGTYNEQFF. The CDR3 DNA reads as TGTGCCACCAGTGATTCGGGTATGCGGGGTACCTACAATGAGCAGTTCTTC.

Only a few counts were recorded for this clonotype. The chain combines TRBV6-1 with TRBJ2-1; 8 bases match TRBD2. This CDR3 is 13 amino acids long. Germline trimming cut 6 bases from V and 11 bases from J; bases unmatched to any gene: 9. Per germline, CDR1 MNHNS and CDR2 SASEGT. The CDR3 reads CASSPGTRNKQFF. The CDR3 DNA reads as TGTGCCAGCAGCCCCGGGACTAGAAATAAGCAGTTCTTC.

This clonotype was detected only a few times. The chain uses TRBV12-3 or TRBV12-4 and TRBJ1-4; 7 bases line up with TRBD1. This CDR3 is built from 16 residues. V dropped 5 bases and J dropped 2; count of bases not matched to a gene: 8. This CDR3 is CASSPLQTGTNEKLFF. The CDR3 coding sequence is TGTGCCAGCAGTCCACTCCAGACAGGGACTAATGAAAAACTGTTTTTT.

The genes are TRBV12-3 or TRBV12-4 and TRBJ1-2; D may be TRBD1 (5 bases). This CDR3 has 14 amino acids. V lost 5 bases to trimming and J lost 5 bases, with 15 bases between them. CDR3 sequence (DNA): TGTGCCAGCAGTCTAGGTGGGACCCTATATGGCTACACCTTC. It translates to CASSLGGTLYGYTF.